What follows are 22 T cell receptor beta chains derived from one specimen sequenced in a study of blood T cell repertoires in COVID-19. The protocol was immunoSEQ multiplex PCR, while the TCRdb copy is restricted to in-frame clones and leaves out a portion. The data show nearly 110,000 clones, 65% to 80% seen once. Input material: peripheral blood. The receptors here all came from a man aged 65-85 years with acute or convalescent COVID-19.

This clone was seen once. The CDR3 spells CASSPWGGVTQPQHF. DNA for the CDR3: TGTGCCAGCAGTCCCTGGGGGGGGGTAACTCAGCCCCAGCATTTT. The V and J genes are TRBV28 and TRBJ1-5, with D maybe TRBD1 (5 bases). Per germline, CDR1 MDHEN and CDR2 SYDVKM. The CDR3 has 15 residues. The ends were cut back, 5 bases at V and 6 bases at J, with 17 bases in the middle.

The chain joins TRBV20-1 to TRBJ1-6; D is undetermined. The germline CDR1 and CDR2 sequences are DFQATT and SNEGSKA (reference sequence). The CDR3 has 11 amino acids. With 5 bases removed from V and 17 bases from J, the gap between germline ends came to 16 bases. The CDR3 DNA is TGCAGTGCTTCTAAGGAGGAAGGGTTCCACTTT. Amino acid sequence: CSASKEEGFHF.

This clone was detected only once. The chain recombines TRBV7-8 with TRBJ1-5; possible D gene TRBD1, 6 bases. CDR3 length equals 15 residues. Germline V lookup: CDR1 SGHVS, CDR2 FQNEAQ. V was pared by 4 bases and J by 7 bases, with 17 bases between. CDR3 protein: CASSSRTTDSQPQHF. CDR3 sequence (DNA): TGTGCCAGCAGCTCGAGAACGACGGACAGCCAGCCCCAGCATTTT.

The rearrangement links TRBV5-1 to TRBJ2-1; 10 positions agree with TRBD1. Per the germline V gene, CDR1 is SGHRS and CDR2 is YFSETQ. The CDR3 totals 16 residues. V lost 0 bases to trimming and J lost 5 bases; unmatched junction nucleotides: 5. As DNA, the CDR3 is TGCGCCAGCAGCTTGGCCTTCGGGACAGGGGACAATGAGCAGTTCTTC. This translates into CASSLAFGTGDNEQFF. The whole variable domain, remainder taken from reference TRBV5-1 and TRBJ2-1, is KAGVTQTPRYLIKTRGQQVTLSCSPISGHRSVSWYQQTPGQGLQFLFEYFSETQRNKGNFPGRFSGRQFSNSRSEMNVSTLELGDSALYLCASSLAFGTGDNEQFFGPGTRLTVL.

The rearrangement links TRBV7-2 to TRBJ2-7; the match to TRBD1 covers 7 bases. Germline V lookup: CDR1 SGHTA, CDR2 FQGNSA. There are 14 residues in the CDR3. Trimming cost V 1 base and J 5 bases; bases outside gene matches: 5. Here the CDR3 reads CASSLGRGSDEQYF. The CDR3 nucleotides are TGTGCCAGCAGCTTAGGCAGGGGGAGCGACGAGCAGTACTTC.

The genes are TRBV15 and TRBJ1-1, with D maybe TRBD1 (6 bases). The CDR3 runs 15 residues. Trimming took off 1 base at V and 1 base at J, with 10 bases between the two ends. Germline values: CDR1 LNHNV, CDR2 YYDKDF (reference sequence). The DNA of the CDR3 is TGTGCCACCAGCAGAGGCTGGGGGCCGAACACTGAAGCTTTCTTT. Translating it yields CATSRGWGPNTEAFF.

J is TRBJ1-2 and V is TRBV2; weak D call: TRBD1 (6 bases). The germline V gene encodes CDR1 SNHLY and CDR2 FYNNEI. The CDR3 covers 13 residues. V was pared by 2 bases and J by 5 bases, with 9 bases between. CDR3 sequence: CASSERQVYGYTF. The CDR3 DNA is TGTGCCAGCAGTGAAAGACAGGTTTATGGCTACACCTTC.

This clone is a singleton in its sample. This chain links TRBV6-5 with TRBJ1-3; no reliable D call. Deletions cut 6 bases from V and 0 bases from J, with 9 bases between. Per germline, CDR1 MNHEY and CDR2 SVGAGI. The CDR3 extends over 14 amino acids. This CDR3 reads CASSTSYSGNTIYF. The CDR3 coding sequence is TGTGCCAGCAGCACCTCCTACTCTGGAAACACCATATATTTT.

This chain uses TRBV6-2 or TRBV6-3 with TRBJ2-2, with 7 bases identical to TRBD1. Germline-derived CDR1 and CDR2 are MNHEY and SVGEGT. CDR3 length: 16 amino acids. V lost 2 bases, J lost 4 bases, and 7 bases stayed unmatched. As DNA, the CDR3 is TGTGCCAGCAGTTACGACTTACAGGGGTTCACCGGGGAGCTGTTTTTT. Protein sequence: CASSYDLQGFTGELFF.

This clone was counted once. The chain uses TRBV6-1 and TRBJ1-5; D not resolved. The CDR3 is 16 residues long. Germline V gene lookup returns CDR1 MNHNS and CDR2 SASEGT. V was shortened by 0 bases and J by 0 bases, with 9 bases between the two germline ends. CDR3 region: CASSEAPGYSNQPQHF. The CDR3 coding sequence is TGTGCCAGCAGTGAAGCACCCGGTTATAGCAATCAGCCCCAGCATTTT.

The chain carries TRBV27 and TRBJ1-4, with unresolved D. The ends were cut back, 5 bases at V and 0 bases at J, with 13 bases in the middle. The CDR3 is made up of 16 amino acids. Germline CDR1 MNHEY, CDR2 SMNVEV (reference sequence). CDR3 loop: CASSPYSLATNEKLFF. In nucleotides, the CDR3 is TGTGCCAGCAGTCCGTATTCTCTTGCAACTAATGAAAAACTGTTTTTT.

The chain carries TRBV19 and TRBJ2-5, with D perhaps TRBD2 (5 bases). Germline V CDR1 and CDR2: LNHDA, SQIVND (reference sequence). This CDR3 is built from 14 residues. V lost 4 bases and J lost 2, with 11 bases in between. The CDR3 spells CASSTAPGQETQYF. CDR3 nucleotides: TGTGCCAGTAGTACAGCCCCGGGGCAAGAGACCCAGTACTTC. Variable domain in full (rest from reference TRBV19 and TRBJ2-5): DGGITQSPKYLFRKEGQNVTLSCEQNLNHDAMYWYRQDPGQGLRLIYYSQIVNDFQKGDIAEGYSVSREKKESFPLTVTSAQKNPTAFYLCASSTAPGQETQYFGPGTRLLVL.

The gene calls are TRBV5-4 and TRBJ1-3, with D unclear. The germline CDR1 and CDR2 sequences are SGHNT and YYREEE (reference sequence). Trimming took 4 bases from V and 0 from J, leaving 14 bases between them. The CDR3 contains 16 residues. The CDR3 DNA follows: TGTGCCAGCAGCCCTGAACAGAGCCACTCTGGAAACACCATATATTTT. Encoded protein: CASSPEQSHSGNTIYF.

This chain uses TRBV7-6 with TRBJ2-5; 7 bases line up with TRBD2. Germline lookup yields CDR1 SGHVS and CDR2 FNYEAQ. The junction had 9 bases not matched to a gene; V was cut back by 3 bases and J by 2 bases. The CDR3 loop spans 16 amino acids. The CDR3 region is CASSFSPRGVQETQYF. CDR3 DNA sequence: TGTGCCAGCAGCTTTAGCCCCCGGGGGGTGCAAGAGACCCAGTACTTC.

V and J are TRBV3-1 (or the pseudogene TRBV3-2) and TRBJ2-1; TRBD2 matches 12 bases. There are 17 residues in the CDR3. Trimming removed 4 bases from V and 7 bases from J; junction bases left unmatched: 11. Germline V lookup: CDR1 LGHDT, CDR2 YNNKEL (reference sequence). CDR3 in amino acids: CASSPLLAGGVMNEQFF. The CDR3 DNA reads TGTGCCAGCAGCCCCCTCCTAGCGGGGGGGGTAATGAATGAGCAGTTCTTC.

CDR3 sequence reads: CASSLGHRGGQYF. The CDR3 region has the DNA TGTGCCAGCAGCTTGGGGCACCGGGGGGGCCAGTATTTT. The chain joins TRBV5-5 to TRBJ2-3; 8 bases align to TRBD2. V shed 0 bases, J shed 12 bases, and the junction held 6 bases outside the gene matches. The CDR3 sequence is 13 residues long. Germline V gene sequence: CDR1 SGHKS, CDR2 YYEKEE (reference sequence).

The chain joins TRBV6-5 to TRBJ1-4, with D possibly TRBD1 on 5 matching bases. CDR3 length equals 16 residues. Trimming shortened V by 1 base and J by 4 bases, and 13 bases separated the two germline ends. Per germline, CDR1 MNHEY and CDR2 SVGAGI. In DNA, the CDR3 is TGTGCCAGCAGTTACTTCCGACAGTCAAGTAATGAAAAACTGTTTTTT. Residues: CASSYFRQSSNEKLFF.

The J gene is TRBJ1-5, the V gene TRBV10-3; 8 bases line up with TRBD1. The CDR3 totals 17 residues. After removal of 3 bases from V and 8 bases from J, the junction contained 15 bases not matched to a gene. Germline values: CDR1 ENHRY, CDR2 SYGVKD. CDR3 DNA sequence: TGTGCCATCAGTGACCACGACCTATGGCAGGGGGCTAAGCCCCAGCATTTT. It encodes CAISDHDLWQGAKPQHF.

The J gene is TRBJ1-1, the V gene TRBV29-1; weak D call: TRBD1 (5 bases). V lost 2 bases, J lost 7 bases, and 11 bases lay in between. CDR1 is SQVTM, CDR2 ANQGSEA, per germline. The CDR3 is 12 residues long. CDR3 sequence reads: CSVERGTYEAFF. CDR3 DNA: TGCAGCGTTGAAAGGGGTACTTATGAAGCTTTCTTT.

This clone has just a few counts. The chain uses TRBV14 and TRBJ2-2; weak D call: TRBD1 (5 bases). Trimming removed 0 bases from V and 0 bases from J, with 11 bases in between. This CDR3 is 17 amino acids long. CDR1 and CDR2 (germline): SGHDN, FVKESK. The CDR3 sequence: CASSQDWTSTNTGELFF. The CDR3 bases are TGTGCCAGCAGCCAAGACTGGACAAGCACGAACACCGGGGAGCTGTTTTTT.

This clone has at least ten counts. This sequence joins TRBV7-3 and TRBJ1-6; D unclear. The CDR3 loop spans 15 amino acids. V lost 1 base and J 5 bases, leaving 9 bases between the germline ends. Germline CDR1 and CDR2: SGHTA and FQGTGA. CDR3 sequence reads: CASSLRASNNSPLHF. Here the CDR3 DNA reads TGTGCCAGCAGCTTAAGGGCAAGCAATAATTCACCCCTCCACTTT.

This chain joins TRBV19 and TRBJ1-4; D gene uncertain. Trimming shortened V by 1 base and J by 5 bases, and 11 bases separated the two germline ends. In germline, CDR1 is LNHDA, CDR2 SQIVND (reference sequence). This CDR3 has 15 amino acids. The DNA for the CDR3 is TGTGCCAGTAGTATAGTGCCGGGTTTAAATGAAAAACTGTTTTTT. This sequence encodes CASSIVPGLNEKLFF.